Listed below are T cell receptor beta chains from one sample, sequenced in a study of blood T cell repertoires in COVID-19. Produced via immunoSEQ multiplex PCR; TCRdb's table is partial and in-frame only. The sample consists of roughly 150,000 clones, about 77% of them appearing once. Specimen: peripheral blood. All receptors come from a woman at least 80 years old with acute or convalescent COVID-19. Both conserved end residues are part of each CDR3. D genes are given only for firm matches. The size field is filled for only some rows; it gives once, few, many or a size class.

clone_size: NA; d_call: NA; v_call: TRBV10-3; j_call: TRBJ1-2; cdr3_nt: TGTGCCATCAGTGAGTCTGGGGGCTCCAACTATGGCTACACCTTC; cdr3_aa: CAISESGGSNYGYTF
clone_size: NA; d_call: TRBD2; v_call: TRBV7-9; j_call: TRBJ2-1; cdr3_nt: TGTGCCAGCAGCCCTCAAGCGGGAGGGCCCTACAATGAGCAGTTCTTC; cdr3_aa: CASSPQAGGPYNEQFF
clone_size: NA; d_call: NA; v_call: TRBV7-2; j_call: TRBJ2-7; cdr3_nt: TGTGCCAGCAGCGGGCGGGGAAAAGTTCTTTCCCCCTACGAGCAGTACTTC; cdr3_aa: CASSGRGKVLSPYEQYF
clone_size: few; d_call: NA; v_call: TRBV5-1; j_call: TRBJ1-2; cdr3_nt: TGCGCCAGCAGCTTGAGGACATCTAACTATGGCTACACCTTC; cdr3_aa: CASSLRTSNYGYTF
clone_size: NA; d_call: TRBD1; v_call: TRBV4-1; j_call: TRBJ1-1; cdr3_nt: TGCGCCAGCAGCCAAACCGGGACAGGGCTCCCCGAAGCTTTCTTT; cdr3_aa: CASSQTGTGLPEAFF
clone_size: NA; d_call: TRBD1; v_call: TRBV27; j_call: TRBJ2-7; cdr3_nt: TGTGCCAGCAGTCGCTTAGGACAGGGTTGGGTTTACGAGCAGTACTTC; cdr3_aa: CASSRLGQGWVYEQYF
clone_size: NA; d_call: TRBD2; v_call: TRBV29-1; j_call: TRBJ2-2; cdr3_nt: TGCAGCGTTCTAAGGCCCGGGACGGCTTGGATAGCGGGAGAGGTCGGGGAGCTGTTTTTT; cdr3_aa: CSVLRPGTAWIAGEVGELFF
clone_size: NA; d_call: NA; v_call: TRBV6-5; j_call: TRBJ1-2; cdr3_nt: TGTGCCAGCAGTTTACAGGGTTTATATGGCCACACCTTC; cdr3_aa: CASSLQGLYGHTF
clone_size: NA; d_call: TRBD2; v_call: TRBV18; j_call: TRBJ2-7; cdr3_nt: TGTGCCAGCTCACCACGTAGCGGGAGGAGCGAGCAGTACTTC; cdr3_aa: CASSPRSGRSEQYF
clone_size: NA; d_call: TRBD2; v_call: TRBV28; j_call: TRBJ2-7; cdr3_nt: TGTGCCAGCCGACCCCCATGGCGGGAGGCCCTTTCCTACGAGCAGTACTTC; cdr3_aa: CASRPPWREALSYEQYF
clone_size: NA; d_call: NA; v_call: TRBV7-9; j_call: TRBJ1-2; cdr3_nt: TGTGCCAGCAGCTTATACGGGTCTGAGGATGGCTACACCTTC; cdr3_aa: CASSLYGSEDGYTF
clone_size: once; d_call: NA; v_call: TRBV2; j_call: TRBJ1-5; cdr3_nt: TGTGCCAGCAGTGAAGTAACAGGGAATCAGCCCCAGCATTTT; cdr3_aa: CASSEVTGNQPQHF
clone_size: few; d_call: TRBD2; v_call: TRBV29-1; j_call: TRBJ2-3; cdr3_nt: TGCAGCGTTGAAGACGGGGGGGTAACAGATACGCAGTATTTT; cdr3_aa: CSVEDGGVTDTQYF
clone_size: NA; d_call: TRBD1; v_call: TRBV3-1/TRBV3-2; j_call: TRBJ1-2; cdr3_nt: TGTGCCAGCAGCAGATACAGGGGGGGCGGCTATGGCTACACCTTC; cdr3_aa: CASSRYRGGGYGYTF
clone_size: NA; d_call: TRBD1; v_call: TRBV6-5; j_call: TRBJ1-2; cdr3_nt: TGTGCCAGCACCCTGGACAGGGGTAGTCGCTACACCTTC; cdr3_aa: CASTLDRGSRYTF
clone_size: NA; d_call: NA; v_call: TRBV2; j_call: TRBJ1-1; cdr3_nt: TGTGCCAGCACCCTCCGGGACACGGATACTGAAGCTTTCTTT; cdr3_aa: CASTLRDTDTEAFF
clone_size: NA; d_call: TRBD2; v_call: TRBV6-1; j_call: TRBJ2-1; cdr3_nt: TGTGCCAGCAGTGAAGCGCCTAGCGGGAGTCATGAGCAGTTCTTC; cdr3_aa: CASSEAPSGSHEQFF
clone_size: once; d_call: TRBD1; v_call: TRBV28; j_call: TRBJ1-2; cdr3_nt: TGTGGGGTCTCGGGACAGTTCTATGGCTACACCTTC; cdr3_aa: CGVSGQFYGYTF
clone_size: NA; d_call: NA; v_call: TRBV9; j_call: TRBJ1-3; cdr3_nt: TGTGCCAGCAGCGTAACGCAGGGGTCTGTTGGAAACACCATATATTTT; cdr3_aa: CASSVTQGSVGNTIYF
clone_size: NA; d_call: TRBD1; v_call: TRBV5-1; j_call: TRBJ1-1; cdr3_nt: TGCGCCAGCAGCTGGGGACAGGGGGGTCCTCCTGAAGCTTTCTTT; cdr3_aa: CASSWGQGGPPEAFF
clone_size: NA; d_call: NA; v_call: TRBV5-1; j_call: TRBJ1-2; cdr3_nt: TGCGCCAGCAGCCTCGATCGGGGGTACTATGGCTACACCTTC; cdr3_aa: CASSLDRGYYGYTF
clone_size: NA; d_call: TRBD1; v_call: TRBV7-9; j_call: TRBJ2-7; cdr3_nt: TGTGCCAGCAGCTTAGAACAGGGGGCCCACGAGCAGTACTTC; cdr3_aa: CASSLEQGAHEQYF
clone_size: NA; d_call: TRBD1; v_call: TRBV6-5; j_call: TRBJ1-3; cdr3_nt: TGTGCCAGCAGTCCCCCGGGAGGGACAGCTGGCATATATTTT; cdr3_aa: CASSPPGGTAGIYF
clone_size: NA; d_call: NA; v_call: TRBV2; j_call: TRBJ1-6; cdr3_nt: TGTGCCAGCACCTTACAGGGAACGGAAAATTCACCCCTCCACTTT; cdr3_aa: CASTLQGTENSPLHF
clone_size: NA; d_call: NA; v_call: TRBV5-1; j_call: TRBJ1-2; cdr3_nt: TGCGCCAGCAGCTTGGGCGGCTATGGCTACACCTTC; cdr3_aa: CASSLGGYGYTF
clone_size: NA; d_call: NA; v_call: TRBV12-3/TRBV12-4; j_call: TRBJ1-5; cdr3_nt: TGTGCCAGCACCCTGGGGGGAGGACAGCCCCAGCATTTT; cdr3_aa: CASTLGGGQPQHF
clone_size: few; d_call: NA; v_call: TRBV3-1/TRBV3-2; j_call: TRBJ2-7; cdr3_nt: TGTGCCAGCAGCCAAGTCCCTAGTTCCGTCGCCAGATTC; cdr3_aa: CASSQVPSSVARF
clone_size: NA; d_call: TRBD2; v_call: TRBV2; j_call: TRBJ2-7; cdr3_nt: TGTGCCAGCAGGATGGGCGGGAGCTCCTACGAGCAGTACTTC; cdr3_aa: CASRMGGSSYEQYF